This T cell receptor beta chain was observed in a study of shared clonotypes between healthy human individuals. Study-level findings and limits: Naive subsets, compared against memory subsets, generally had larger estimated richness values.

Remarks on this clone: Its antigen is undetermined.

Assay used: immunoSEQ multiplex PCR; TCRdb lists only in-frame clones, some missing. Seen here are some 2,500,000 clones, roughly 93% observed once, and the top ten hold 0.36%. Germline CDR1 reads SGHVS; CDR2 reads FNYEAQ. This CDR3 region has 14 residues. Trimming took off 5 bases at V and 3 bases at J, with 13 bases between the two ends. J is TRBJ2-5 and V is TRBV7-6; D may be TRBD2 (6 bases). The sample comprised naive CD4+ T cells from PBMCs. The sample's subset: CD45RA+ positively selected. The receptor's source is a man aged 18-30 years in good health. Some clones in this sample may be carry-over from other donors' samples. The chain's CDR3 is CASSSLGEEETQYF. The CDR3 region has the DNA TGTGCCAGCAGCAGTTTAGGGGAGGAAGAGACCCAGTACTTC.